The T cell receptor (beta chain) under discussion was sequenced for a study of T-cell memory formation after mild COVID-19. The study's findings and limits: That cross-reactive memory joined was suggested by some responding clones appearing in pre-infection memory. For contracting clones, CD4+ ones sat mainly in CM and EM, CD8+ in EMRA.

In its sample, this clonotype was seen many times. Antigen unknown. The germline V gene encodes CDR1 SGHTA and CDR2 FQGNSA. The CDR3 spans 15 residues. The ends lost 5 bases at V and 2 bases at J; junction bases unmatched: 9. TCRdb fed the 5' RACE reads into MiXCR, producing one record per CDR3 protein. The profile shows over 120,000 distinct CDR3 sequences, 15% to 20% of them singletons. The V and J genes are TRBV7-2 and TRBJ2-7, with 7 positions matching TRBD2. Material: PBMCs or a T cell subset sorted from them (not recorded which). This receptor was taken from an adult woman who had mild COVID-19 (a few samples of this study predate the infection). Cell type and time point are not known. CDR3 in amino acids: CASSPLGLAAYEQYF. As DNA, the CDR3 is TGTGCCAGCAGCCCCCTTGGGCTAGCGGCCTACGAGCAGTACTTC.